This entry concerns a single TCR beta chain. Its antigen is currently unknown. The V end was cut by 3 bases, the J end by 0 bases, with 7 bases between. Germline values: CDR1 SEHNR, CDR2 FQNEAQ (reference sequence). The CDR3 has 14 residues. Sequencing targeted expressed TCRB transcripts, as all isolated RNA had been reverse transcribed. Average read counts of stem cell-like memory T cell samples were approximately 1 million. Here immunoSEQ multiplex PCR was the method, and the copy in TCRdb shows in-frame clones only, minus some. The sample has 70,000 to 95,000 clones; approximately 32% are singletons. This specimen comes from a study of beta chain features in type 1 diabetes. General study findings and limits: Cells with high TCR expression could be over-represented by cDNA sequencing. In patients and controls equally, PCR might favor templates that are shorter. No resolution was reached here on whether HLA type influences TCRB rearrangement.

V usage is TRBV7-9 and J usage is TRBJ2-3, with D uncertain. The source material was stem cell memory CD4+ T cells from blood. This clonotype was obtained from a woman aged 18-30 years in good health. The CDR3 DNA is TGTGCCAGCAGCTTTACCGGTAGCACAGATACGCAGTATTTT. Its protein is CASSFTGSTDTQYF.